This TCR beta chain emerged from a study of cytomegalovirus exposure and HLA in healthy donors. About this clone: Its antigen is still unknown.

Study conclusions and caveats: A later analysis reportedly found fewer N-insertions in an Asian-associated ancestry cluster than the approximately 730-donor mean.

V was pared by 3 bases and J by 0 bases, with 20 bases between. This CDR3 spans 17 amino acids. Germline V gene data show CDR1 as SQVTM and CDR2 as ANQGSEA. PCR primers comprised 60 Vbeta and 13 Jbeta primers. Produced via immunoSEQ multiplex PCR; TCRdb's table is partial and in-frame only. In the table there are 150,000 to 200,000 clones, over 70% of which are singletons. The origin of this receptor is a man younger than 35 in good health and CMV-seronegative. The sequencing input was PBMCs. The chain is built from TRBV29-1 and TRBJ1-2; TRBD1 is a possible D gene (6 bases). CDR3 nucleotide sequence: TGCAGCGTTGATGGGGGCCAGGACAGTCCCTCTAACTATGGCTACACCTTC. Encoded protein: CSVDGGQDSPSNYGYTF.